Listed here are 32 T cell receptor beta chains from one sample, sequenced in a study of CD4 and CD8 cells across lung adenocarcinoma regions. TCRdb called the PCR reads again in MiXCR, with one record for every CDR3 protein. The data hold more than 6,000 distinct CDR3 sequences, with around half observed a single time. Sequencing was performed on CD8+ T cells from the center of a lung tumor. These receptors came from a male donor with lung adenocarcinoma. The CD4 and CD8 labels of this study may be unreliable.

The chain combines TRBV6-1 with TRBJ2-5; TRBD1 agrees at 8 bases. The J call may be wrong; the DNA end is better matched by TRBJ2-7. There are 14 residues in the CDR3. From germline, CDR1 is MNHNS and CDR2 SASEGT. The CDR3 spells CASSDFQGANEQYF. As DNA, the CDR3 is TGTGCCAGCAGTGACTTTCAGGGGGCCAACGAGCAGTACTTC.

This clonotype has a handful of counts. V and J are TRBV6-1 and TRBJ2-1, with a possible D match to TRBD2 (6 bases). The CDR3 consists of 15 residues. The V end lost 2 bases, the J end lost 9 bases, and 17 bases lay between the germline ends. CDR1 is MNHNS, CDR2 SASEGT, per germline. The DNA of the CDR3 is TGTGCCAGCAGTGAAAGACTAGTGGGCGTCCGTGAGCAGTTCTTC. It yields the protein CASSERLVGVREQFF.

The chain combines TRBV6-5 with TRBJ2-1, with 7 positions matching TRBD1. Germline CDR1 reads MNHEY; CDR2 reads SVGAGI. CDR3 length: 13 amino acids. Trimming removed 6 bases from V and 9 bases from J; junction bases left unmatched: 8. This CDR3 reads CASRYRGRIEQFF. The CDR3 nucleotides are TGTGCCAGCAGATACAGGGGTAGGATTGAGCAGTTCTTC.

The chain joins TRBV6-2 or TRBV6-3 to TRBJ2-3, with 8 nucleotides matching TRBD1. The CDR3 covers 14 residues. CDR1 is MNHEY, CDR2 SVGEGT, per germline. V shed 5 bases and J 2 bases; nucleotides not matched to a gene: 3. The CDR3 loop reads CASSLGQATDTQYF. The CDR3 DNA reads as TGTGCCAGCAGTCTGGGACAGGCCACAGATACGCAGTATTTT.

V gene TRBV6-1 combines with J gene TRBJ2-3; possibly TRBD1 for D (6 bases). The V and J ends lost 8 bases and 9 bases respectively, with 18 bases between them. The CDR3 contains 13 residues. Germline CDR1 is MNHNS and CDR2 is SASEGT. The CDR3 reads CASQPVSTGTQYF. The CDR3 DNA follows: TGTGCCAGCCAGCCTGTGAGCACAGGGACGCAGTATTTT.

This clonotype was seen at least ten times. CDR3 loop: CASSRGGATYEQYF. The CDR3 region has the DNA TGTGCCAGCTCAAGAGGGGGGGCGACCTACGAGCAGTACTTC. The chain is built from TRBV27 and TRBJ2-7; D is possibly TRBD2 (7 bases). V was pared by 8 bases and J by 2 bases, with 16 bases between. This CDR3 is 14 amino acids long. The germline gives CDR1 MNHEY, CDR2 SMNVEV (reference sequence).

The chain links TRBV6-1 to TRBJ2-2; D may match TRBD1 or TRBD2 (6 bases each). In germline, CDR1 is MNHNS, CDR2 SASEGT. The germline V and J ends were trimmed by 5 bases and 16 bases, with 20 bases remaining between them. This CDR3 spans 13 amino acids. The chain's CDR3 is CASSRGGTGAQFF. In DNA, the CDR3 is TGTGCCAGCAGTCGAGGGGGGACCGGGGCGCAGTTTTTT.

This clonotype was counted between two and nine times. V gene TRBV27 combines with J gene TRBJ2-1; 14 bases map to TRBD2. The J call may be in error: the DNA end matches TRBJ2-7 better. The CDR3 is made up of 15 amino acids. Germline loops: CDR1 MNHEY, CDR2 SMNVEV (reference sequence). The DNA of the CDR3 is TGTGCCAGCAGTCCCCGACTAGCGGGAGGGGAAGAGCAGTACTTC. Translating gives CASSPRLAGGEEQYF.

This clonotype was picked up many times. V is TRBV7-6 and J is TRBJ2-5, with 9 nucleotides matching TRBD2. Germline CDR1 and CDR2: SGHVS and FNYEAQ. The CDR3 spans 17 residues. The V gene end was trimmed by 1 base and the J gene end by 2 bases; junction bases not matched to a gene: 8. The CDR3 DNA reads TGTGCCAGCAGCTTAGAAGGTAGCGGGGGCTATCAAGAGACCCAGTACTTC. Protein sequence: CASSLEGSGGYQETQYF.

DNA for the CDR3: TGTGCCAGCAGGCCGACTAGCTCCCTCTACAATGAGCAGTTCTTC. Amino acid sequence: CASRPTSSLYNEQFF. The chain links TRBV6-1 to TRBJ2-1, with TRBD2 identical over 7 bases. This CDR3 contains 15 residues. The V segment lost 6 bases and the J segment 3 bases; nucleotides outside the gene matches: 8. Looked up from germline, CDR1 is MNHNS and CDR2 is SASEGT.

This clonotype was seen only a few times. The chain links TRBV7-9 to TRBJ2-1, with unresolved D. V was shortened by 10 bases and J by 10 bases, with 14 bases between the two germline ends. The CDR3 covers 11 residues. CDR1 is SEHNR, CDR2 FQNEAQ, per germline (reference sequence). CDR3 nucleotide sequence: TGTGCCACTACGTCCATCTACGAGCAGTTCTTC. This gives the protein CATTSIYEQFF.

This clonotype turned up a few times. V usage is TRBV6-1 and J usage is TRBJ2-1, with TRBD2 matching 14 bases. Germline CDR1 reads MNHNS; CDR2 reads SASEGT. CDR3 length: 15 residues. The V gene end was trimmed by 6 bases and the J gene end by 8 bases; junction bases not matched to a gene: 6. The CDR3 spells CASSGTSGSRHEQFF. The CDR3 DNA sequence: TGTGCCAGCAGCGGGACTAGCGGGAGTAGGCATGAGCAGTTCTTC.

This chain uses TRBV11-1 with TRBJ2-3; 7 nucleotides agree with TRBD2. Germline trimming cut 4 bases from V and 4 bases from J; bases unmatched to any gene: 17. The CDR3 is 18 amino acids. Germline V lookup: CDR1 SGHAT, CDR2 FQDESV (reference sequence). The CDR3 spells CASSSAGGWRETSDTQYF. CDR3 DNA: TGTGCCAGCAGCTCCGCCGGAGGGTGGCGGGAGACGTCAGATACGCAGTATTTT.

A note on this clonotype: One junction end disagrees with the germline gene, perhaps due to a read error. The chain uses TRBV7-2 and TRBJ2-4; 13 bases match TRBD2. CDR1 is SGHTA and CDR2 is FQGNSA in the germline V gene. This CDR3 region has 19 residues. This CDR3 reads CASTNSSRLAGGAKNMQYF. Here the CDR3 DNA reads TGTGCCAGCACCAACTCGTCGAGACTAGCGGGGGGAGCCAAAAATATGCAGTATTTC.

This clonotype was recorded a few times. The V and J genes are TRBV7-9 and TRBJ2-4, with no clear D. The J call may be faulty, since TRBJ2-7 better matches the DNA end. The germline V gene has CDR1 SEHNR and CDR2 FQNEAQ (reference sequence). There are 11 residues in the CDR3. The CDR3 nucleotides are TGTGCCAGCAGCTTGGAGTTCGAGCAGTACTTC. It codes for CASSLEFEQYF.

The chain couples TRBV27 to TRBJ2-4, with D perhaps matching TRBD1 or TRBD2 (5 bases each). Germline V gene data show CDR1 as MNHEY and CDR2 as SMNVEV (reference sequence). CDR3 length: 14 residues. V lost 6 bases and J lost 13, with 22 bases in between. CDR3 bases: TGTGCCAGCAGAGAGGGGCTAGGGAGTAGAACCCAGTACTTC. Translation gives CASREGLGSRTQYF.

Remarks on this clonotype: A read error may account for a junction end that differs from germline. The rearrangement uses TRBV6-1 and TRBJ2-3; D possibly matches TRBD1 or TRBD2 (5 bases each). Per germline, CDR1 MNHNS and CDR2 SASEGT. The CDR3 contains 15 residues. The CDR3 spells CARSDGARDTDTQYF. In DNA form, the CDR3 reads TGTGCCAGGAGTGACGGGGCCCGCGACACAGATACCCAGTATTTC.

The chain has TRBV6-1 and TRBJ2-1; D is perhaps TRBD2 (5 bases). The CDR3 is made up of 13 amino acids. V was cut by 1 base and J by 14 bases, with 15 bases left in between. Germline V gives CDR1 MNHNS, CDR2 SASEGT. In DNA form, the CDR3 reads TGTGCCAGCAGTGAAGAAGTGGATCCCGGGGAGTTCTTC. Translated: CASSEEVDPGEFF.

V usage is TRBV6-1 and J usage is TRBJ2-3; the D gene is possibly TRBD1 (5 bases). This CDR3 contains 20 residues. The V end lost 4 bases, the J end lost 0 bases, and 26 bases lay between the germline ends. Germline V gives CDR1 MNHNS, CDR2 SASEGT. CDR3 residues: CASSAQKPSGISSSTDTQYF. The CDR3, as DNA: TGTGCCAGCAGTGCCCAGAAGCCGTCAGGGATTAGTTCTAGCACAGATACGCAGTATTTT.

The J gene is TRBJ2-1, the V gene TRBV7-2; D gene ambiguous. The J call may be in error: the DNA end matches TRBJ2-7 better. Germline-derived CDR1 and CDR2 are SGHTA and FQGNSA. CDR3 length equals 15 residues. In DNA form, the CDR3 reads TGTGCCAGCACCATGGCCCTCGGGCCCTACTACGAGCAGTACTTC. Encoded protein: CASTMALGPYYEQYF.

The V call is TRBV7-2, the J call TRBJ2-5; TRBD2 matches at 8 bases. CDR1 is SGHTA and CDR2 is FQGNSA in the germline V gene. This CDR3 comprises 15 residues. With 3 bases clipped from V and 5 bases from J, the junction kept 8 bases outside the gene matches. In DNA form, the CDR3 reads TGTGCCAGCAGCTTCACCTCGGGGGGGCGGGAGACCCAGTACTTC. It translates to CASSFTSGGRETQYF.

DNA of the CDR3: TGTGCCAGCAGTTTATCGCCCACGTGGAGCGGGAGGGCCGATGAGCAGTTCTTC. This gives the protein CASSLSPTWSGRADEQFF. The chain employs TRBV27 and TRBJ2-1, with TRBD2 identical over 10 bases. In germline, CDR1 is MNHEY, CDR2 SMNVEV (reference sequence). J was trimmed by 8 bases and V by 0 bases; bases with no gene match: 13. The CDR3 runs 18 residues.

This clonotype counts as medium-sized. The V gene is TRBV10-1, the J gene TRBJ2-4; D gene uncertain. The germline V gene encodes CDR1 WNHNN and CDR2 SYGVQD (reference sequence). The CDR3 covers 16 residues. The ends were cut back, 0 bases at V and 3 bases at J, with 12 bases in the middle. DNA for the CDR3: TGCGCCAGCAGTGAGTCGACGGTCGTTGGCAAAAACATTCAGTACTTC. Translation gives CASSESTVVGKNIQYF.

The gene calls are TRBV6-1 and TRBJ2-5; D might be TRBD1 (5 bases). The J call is doubtful: the DNA matches TRBJ2-7 better. CDR1 is MNHNS, CDR2 SASEGT, per germline. This CDR3 is 17 amino acids long. CDR3 region: CASSEVILQVPEPEQYF. CDR3 bases: TGTGCCAGCAGTGAAGTCATTCTACAGGTACCCGAGCCCGAGCAGTACTTC.

CDR3 DNA: TGTGCCATCAGACAGGGACAGGGGGCCCGGAACACTGAAGCTTTCTTT. Its translation is CAIRQGQGARNTEAFF. This chain links TRBV10-3 with TRBJ1-1, with TRBD1 matching over 12 bases. The V gene end was trimmed by 6 bases and the J gene end by 1 base; junction bases not matched to a gene: 6. The CDR3 is made up of 16 amino acids. CDR1 and CDR2 (germline): ENHRY, SYGVKD.

V usage is TRBV6-2 or TRBV6-3 and J usage is TRBJ2-3; D may correspond to TRBD1 or TRBD2 (5 bases each). Germline V gene data show CDR1 as MNHEY and CDR2 as SVGEGT. The CDR3 has 12 residues. Here the CDR3 DNA reads TGTTCGGGGCGGAAAGACAAAGACATTCAGTATTTT. Its protein product is CSGRKDKDIQYF.

This clonotype has ten or more counts. The chain has TRBV11-2 and TRBJ2-7, with TRBD2 matching over 8 bases. The J segment lost 3 bases and the V segment lost 5 bases, leaving 12 bases of the junction unmatched. The CDR3 has 16 residues. The germline V gene has CDR1 SGHAT and CDR2 FQNNGV. CDR3 loop: CASSQARGSGSYEQYF. CDR3 sequence (DNA): TGTGCCAGCAGCCAAGCCCGGGGGAGCGGGAGCTACGAGCAGTACTTC.

This clonotype was detected a few times. V is TRBV6-4 and J is TRBJ2-3, with 8 bases fitting TRBD2. V trimming: 0 bases; J trimming: 3 bases; junction bases outside the gene matches: 5. The CDR3 consists of 16 residues. Germline lookup yields CDR1 MRHNA and CDR2 SNTAGT. The CDR3 DNA follows: TGTGCCAGCAGTGACTCGCCGGGAGGGGAGACAGATACGCAGTATTTT. Protein product: CASSDSPGGETDTQYF.

This clonotype was observed a handful of times. This chain joins TRBV7-2 and TRBJ2-5; D gene unclear. This CDR3 contains 12 residues. Germline assignment: CDR1 SGHTA and CDR2 FQGNSA. Trimming cost V 1 base and J 11 bases, with 11 bases left between them. The CDR3 sequence is CASSLGVQEQYF. As DNA, the CDR3 is TGTGCCAGCAGCTTAGGGGTTCAAGAGCAGTACTTC. Variable domain in full (rest from reference TRBV7-2 and TRBJ2-5): GAGVSQSPSNKVTEKGKDVELRCDPISGHTALYWYRQSLGQGLEFLIYFQGNSAPDKSGLPSDRFSAERTGGSVSTLTIQRTQQEDSAVYLCASSLGVQEQYFGPGTRLLVL.

J is TRBJ2-1 and V is TRBV6-1, with a tentative D call TRBD1 (7 bases). From germline, CDR1 is MNHNS and CDR2 SASEGT. Between the trimmed V and J ends, which lost 8 bases and 8 bases, there was a span of 19 bases. The CDR3 is 14 amino acids. The DNA for the CDR3 is TGTGCCAGCGGGGGGACAGTGCCAAGGGATGAGCAGTTCTTC. Translation: CASGGTVPRDEQFF.

This clonotype was found a few times. CDR3 in amino acids: CASSFLGYNEQFF. CDR3 DNA: TGTGCCAGCTCTTTTCTCGGCTACAATGAGCAGTTCTTC. The rearrangement uses TRBV27 and TRBJ2-1; D remains unclear. The CDR3 loop spans 13 amino acids. Germline V gives CDR1 MNHEY, CDR2 SMNVEV (reference sequence). Trimming removed 8 bases at V and 3 bases at J, with 11 bases between.

This chain links TRBV25-1 with TRBJ2-1; D is possibly TRBD1 or TRBD2 (6 bases each). Germline assignment: CDR1 MGHDK and CDR2 SYGVNS. The CDR3 covers 13 residues. Deletions cut 5 bases from V and 4 bases from J, with 9 bases between. CDR3 DNA sequence: TGTGCCAGCAGTAAGGGGGGTTACAATGAGCAGTTCTTC. This translates into CASSKGGYNEQFF.